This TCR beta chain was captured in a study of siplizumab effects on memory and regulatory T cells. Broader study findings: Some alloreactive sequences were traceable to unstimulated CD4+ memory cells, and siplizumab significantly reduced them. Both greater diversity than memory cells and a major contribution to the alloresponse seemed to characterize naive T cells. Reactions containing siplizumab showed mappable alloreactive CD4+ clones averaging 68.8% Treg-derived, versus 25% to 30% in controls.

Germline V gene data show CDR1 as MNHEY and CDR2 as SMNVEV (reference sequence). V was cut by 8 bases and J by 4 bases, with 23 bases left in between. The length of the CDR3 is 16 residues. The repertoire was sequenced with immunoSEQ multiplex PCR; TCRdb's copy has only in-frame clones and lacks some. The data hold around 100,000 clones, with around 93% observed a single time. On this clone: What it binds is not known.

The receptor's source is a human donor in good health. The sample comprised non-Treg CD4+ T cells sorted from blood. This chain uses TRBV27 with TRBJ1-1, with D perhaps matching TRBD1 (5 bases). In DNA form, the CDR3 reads TGTGCCAGCTTTAAACTTCGAGGGGAGGTTGCCACTGAAGCTTTCTTT. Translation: CASFKLRGEVATEAFF.